Listed below are T cell receptor beta chains from one sample, sequenced in a study of blood T cell repertoires in COVID-19. Measured with immunoSEQ multiplex PCR; TCRdb has only the in-frame clones, and not every one. The sample shows around 310,000 clones, roughly 90% of them seen only once. The sequencing sample was made of PBMCs or T cells enriched from blood (not recorded which). The receptors come from a young woman who had recovered from COVID-19. Both conserved end residues are part of each CDR3. D genes are given only for firm matches. Clone sizes are given selectively: once, few, many, or a class where the clone is expanded.

V gene,D gene,clone size,J gene,CDR3 protein,CDR3 DNA
TRBV7-3,TRBD1,NA,TRBJ1-1,CASSQMTGVNTEAFF,TGTGCCAGCAGCCAAATGACAGGGGTGAACACTGAAGCTTTCTTT
TRBV11-2,TRBD1,once,TRBJ1-2,CASSLGGSNYGYTF,TGTGCCAGCAGCCTAGGGGGCTCTAACTATGGCTACACCTTC
TRBV19,NA,NA,TRBJ1-5,CASGTGSQPQHF,TGTGCCAGCGGTACGGGATCTCAGCCCCAGCATTTT
TRBV27,NA,NA,TRBJ2-6,CASSSKPSGANVLTF,TGTGCCAGCAGTTCAAAGCCTTCTGGGGCCAACGTCCTGACTTTC
TRBV7-2,TRBD1,few,TRBJ2-4,CASSPPGQGDIQYF,TGTGCCAGCAGCCCTCCGGGACAGGGTGACATTCAGTACTTC
TRBV7-9,TRBD1,NA,TRBJ1-2,CASRQIQGAKDGYTF,TGTGCCAGCAGGCAAATACAGGGGGCCAAGGATGGCTACACCTTC
TRBV20-1,NA,NA,TRBJ2-7,CSATDFEQYF,TGCAGTGCTACCGACTTCGAGCAGTACTTC
TRBV7-8,TRBD2,once,TRBJ2-5,CASSLYRVRAVVAGGKETQYF,TGTGCCAGCAGCTTGTACAGGGTTAGAGCGGTGGTAGCGGGAGGAAAAGAGACCCAGTACTTC
TRBV5-1,NA,once,TRBJ1-6,CASHPGYQNFDSPLHF,TGCGCCAGCCACCCAGGGTACCAAAACTTTGATTCACCCCTCCACTTT
TRBV18,TRBD2,NA,TRBJ2-7,CASSFGGYEQYF,TGTGCCAGCTCATTCGGGGGGTACGAGCAGTACTTC
TRBV7-6,NA,NA,TRBJ1-3,CASSPGVTGNTIYF,TGTGCCAGCAGCCCAGGGGTCACTGGAAACACCATATATTTT
TRBV6-5,TRBD1,NA,TRBJ1-5,CASSYRQGGNQPQHF,TGTGCCAGCAGCTACAGACAGGGCGGCAATCAGCCCCAGCATTTT
TRBV7-9,NA,NA,TRBJ1-3,CASSSRGSGNTIYF,TGTGCCAGCAGCTCCAGGGGTTCTGGAAACACCATATATTTT
TRBV9,TRBD1,NA,TRBJ1-1,CASSGHSPDRVRVDTEAFF,TGTGCCAGCAGCGGACACTCTCCCGACAGGGTCCGGGTGGACACTGAAGCTTTCTTT
TRBV14,TRBD1,NA,TRBJ2-7,CASSSRDRRHEQYF,TGTGCCAGCAGCTCCCGGGACAGGAGGCACGAGCAGTACTTC
TRBV19,NA,NA,TRBJ2-3,CASSIDIRVGPPDTQYF,TGTGCCAGTAGTATAGATATCAGGGTCGGCCCGCCAGATACGCAGTATTTT
TRBV7-6,NA,NA,TRBJ1-5,CASSLEFDSNQPQHF,TGTGCCAGCAGCTTAGAGTTTGACAGTAATCAGCCCCAGCATTTT
TRBV19,NA,NA,TRBJ1-5,CASSIDKAGQPQHF,TGTGCCAGTAGTATAGATAAAGCAGGGCAGCCCCAGCATTTT
TRBV2,NA,once,TRBJ2-3,CASSEALLAHTTDTQYF,TGTGCCAGCAGTGAGGCGCTTTTAGCCCACACCACAGATACGCAGTATTTT
TRBV6-1,TRBD1,NA,TRBJ1-2,CASISGQGYGYTF,TGTGCCAGCATCAGCGGACAGGGCTATGGCTACACCTTC
TRBV11-2,TRBD2,NA,TRBJ2-1,CASSLGLVFNEQFF,TGTGCCAGCAGCCTGGGACTAGTTTTCAATGAGCAGTTCTTC
TRBV10-3,TRBD1,once,TRBJ1-1,CAISTGAPQNTEAFF,TGTGCCATCAGTACAGGGGCCCCTCAGAACACTGAAGCTTTCTTT
TRBV29-1,NA,NA,TRBJ2-1,CSVVAGDNEQFF,TGCAGCGTTGTTGCAGGGGACAATGAGCAGTTCTTC
TRBV7-2,NA,NA,TRBJ1-2,CASSRTGALGYGYTF,TGTGCCAGCAGCCGCACAGGCGCCCTTGGGTATGGCTACACCTTC
TRBV19,TRBD1,NA,TRBJ2-2,CASEEGQGTGELFF,TGTGCCAGCGAGGAGGGACAGGGGACCGGGGAGCTGTTTTTT
TRBV4-3,TRBD2,NA,TRBJ2-5,CASSQDGPTSGKIGGGKTQYF,TGCGCCAGCAGCCAAGATGGCCCAACTAGCGGGAAGATCGGAGGGGGTAAGACCCAGTACTTC
TRBV28,NA,NA,TRBJ2-3,CASSSAGEGHGYTDTQYF,TGTGCCAGCAGTTCCGCCGGGGAGGGACATGGGTACACAGATACGCAGTATTTT
TRBV10-3,NA,NA,TRBJ2-1,CATVAGTPYNEQFF,TGTGCCACTGTAGCCGGAACCCCGTACAATGAGCAGTTCTTC
TRBV6-5,NA,NA,TRBJ2-7,CASSYFLGSTYEQYF,TGTGCCAGCAGTTACTTTCTAGGGAGTACCTACGAGCAGTACTTC
TRBV5-1,TRBD1,NA,TRBJ1-4,CASRPQGGEKLFF,TGCGCCAGCAGACCACAGGGGGGTGAAAAACTGTTTTTT
TRBV29-1,TRBD1,NA,TRBJ1-4,CSVLNTGQGNEKLFF,TGCAGCGTTCTCAACACGGGACAGGGGAATGAAAAACTGTTTTTT
TRBV5-1,NA,NA,TRBJ2-7,CASSLDRKGGEQYF,TGCGCCAGCAGCTTGGATAGAAAGGGAGGAGAGCAGTACTTC
TRBV18,TRBD2,NA,TRBJ2-7,CASSPPRAGRIAGGYEQYF,TGTGCCAGCTCACCACCGCGGGCAGGGAGAATAGCGGGAGGCTACGAGCAGTACTTC
TRBV30,TRBD2,once,TRBJ2-4,CAWSGLGLAANIQYF,TGTGCCTGGAGTGGTCTGGGACTAGCGGCAAACATTCAGTACTTC
TRBV19,NA,NA,TRBJ1-2,CASSITDYGYTF,TGTGCCAGTAGTATAACGGACTATGGCTACACCTTC
TRBV7-2,TRBD1,NA,TRBJ1-1,CASSPQGGDTEAFF,TGTGCCAGCAGCCCACAGGGGGGGGACACTGAAGCTTTCTTT
TRBV4-1,TRBD2,NA,TRBJ2-1,CASSQDFGGGSYNEQFF,TGCGCCAGCAGCCAAGATTTCGGGGGGGGCTCCTACAATGAGCAGTTCTTC
TRBV13,NA,NA,TRBJ2-7,CASSLSSVSYEQYF,TGTGCCAGCAGCTTATCTAGCGTCTCCTACGAGCAGTACTTC
TRBV14,NA,NA,TRBJ2-1,CASAKPGKSNEQFF,TGTGCCAGCGCCAAACCCGGGAAATCCAATGAGCAGTTCTTC
TRBV28,TRBD2,NA,TRBJ2-7,CASSLGLAGYEQYF,TGTGCCAGCAGTTTAGGACTAGCGGGCTACGAGCAGTACTTC
TRBV29-1,TRBD1,NA,TRBJ2-5,CSVEWGQGQTQYF,TGCAGCGTTGAATGGGGACAGGGGCAGACCCAGTACTTC
TRBV11-3,NA,NA,TRBJ2-1,CASSFQSSYNEQFF,TGTGCCAGCAGCTTTCAATCCTCCTACAATGAGCAGTTCTTC